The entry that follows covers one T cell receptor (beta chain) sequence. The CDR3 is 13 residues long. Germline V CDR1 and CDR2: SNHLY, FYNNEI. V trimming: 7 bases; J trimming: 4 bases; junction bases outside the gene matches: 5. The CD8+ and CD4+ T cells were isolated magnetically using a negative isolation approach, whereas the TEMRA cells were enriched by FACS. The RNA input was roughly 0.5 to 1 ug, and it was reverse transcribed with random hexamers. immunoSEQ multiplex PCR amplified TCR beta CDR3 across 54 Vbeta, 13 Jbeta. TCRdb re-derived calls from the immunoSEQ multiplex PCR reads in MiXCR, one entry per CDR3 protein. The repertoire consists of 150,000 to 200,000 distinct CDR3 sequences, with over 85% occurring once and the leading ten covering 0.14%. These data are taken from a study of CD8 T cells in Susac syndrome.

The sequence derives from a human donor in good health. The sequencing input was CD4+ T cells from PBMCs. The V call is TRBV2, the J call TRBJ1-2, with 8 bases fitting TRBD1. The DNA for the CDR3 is TGTGCCAGCACCCCCGGGACAGGCTATGGCTACACCTTC. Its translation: CASTPGTGYGYTF.